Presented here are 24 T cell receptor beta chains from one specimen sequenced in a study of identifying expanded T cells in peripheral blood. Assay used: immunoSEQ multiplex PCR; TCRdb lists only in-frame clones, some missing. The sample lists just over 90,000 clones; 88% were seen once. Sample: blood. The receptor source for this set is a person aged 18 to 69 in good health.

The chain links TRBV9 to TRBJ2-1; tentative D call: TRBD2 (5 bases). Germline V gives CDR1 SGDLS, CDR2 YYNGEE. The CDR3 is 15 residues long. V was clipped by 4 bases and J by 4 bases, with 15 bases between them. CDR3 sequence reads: CASSLGRGVYNEQFF. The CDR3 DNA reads TGTGCCAGCAGCCTTGGCCGGGGTGTATACAATGAGCAGTTCTTC.

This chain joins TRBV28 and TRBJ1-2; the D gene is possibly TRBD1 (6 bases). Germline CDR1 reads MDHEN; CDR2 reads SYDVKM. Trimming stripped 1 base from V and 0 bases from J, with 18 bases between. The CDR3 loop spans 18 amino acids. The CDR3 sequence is CASSLSLTTGPANYGYTF. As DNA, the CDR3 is TGTGCCAGCAGTTTATCACTCACAACAGGGCCCGCTAACTATGGCTACACCTTC.

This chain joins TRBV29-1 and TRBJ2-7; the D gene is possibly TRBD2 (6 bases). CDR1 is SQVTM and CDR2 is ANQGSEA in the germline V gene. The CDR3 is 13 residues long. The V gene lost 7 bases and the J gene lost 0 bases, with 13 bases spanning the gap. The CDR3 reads CSGRDSDSYEQYF. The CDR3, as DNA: TGCAGCGGACGGGACTCCGACTCCTACGAGCAGTACTTC.

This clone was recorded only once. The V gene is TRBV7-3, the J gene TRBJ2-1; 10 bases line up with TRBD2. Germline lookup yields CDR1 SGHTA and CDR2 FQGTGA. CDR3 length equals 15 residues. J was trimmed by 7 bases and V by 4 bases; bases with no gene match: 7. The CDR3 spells CASSSILAGTNEQFF. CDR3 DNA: TGTGCCAGCAGCTCCATACTAGCGGGGACTAATGAGCAGTTCTTC.

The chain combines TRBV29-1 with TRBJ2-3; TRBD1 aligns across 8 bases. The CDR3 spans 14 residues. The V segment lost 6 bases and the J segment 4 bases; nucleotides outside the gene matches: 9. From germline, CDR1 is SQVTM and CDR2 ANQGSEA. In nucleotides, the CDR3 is TGCAGCGTAGCCCGGACAGGGCCTTCAGATACGCAGTATTTT. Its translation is CSVARTGPSDTQYF.

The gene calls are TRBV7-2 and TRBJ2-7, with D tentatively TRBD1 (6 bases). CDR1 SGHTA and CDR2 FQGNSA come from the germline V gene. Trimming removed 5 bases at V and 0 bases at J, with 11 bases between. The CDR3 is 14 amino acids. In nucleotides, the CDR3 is TGTGCCAGCAGCGCCAGGGGAACCTCCTACGAGCAGTACTTC. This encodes CASSARGTSYEQYF. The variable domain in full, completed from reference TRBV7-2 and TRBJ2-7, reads GAGVSQSPSNKVTEKGKDVELRCDPISGHTALYWYRQSLGQGLEFLIYFQGNSAPDKSGLPSDRFSAERTGGSVSTLTIQRTQQEDSAVYLCASSARGTSYEQYFGPGTRLTVT.

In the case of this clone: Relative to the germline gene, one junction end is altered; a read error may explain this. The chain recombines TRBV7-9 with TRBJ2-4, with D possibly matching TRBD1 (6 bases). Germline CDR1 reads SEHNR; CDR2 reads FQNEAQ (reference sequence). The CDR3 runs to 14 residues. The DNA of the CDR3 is TGTGCCAGCACTTCACCCGACCGGACAGCCCAAACGGACTTC. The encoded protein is CASTSPDRTAQTDF.

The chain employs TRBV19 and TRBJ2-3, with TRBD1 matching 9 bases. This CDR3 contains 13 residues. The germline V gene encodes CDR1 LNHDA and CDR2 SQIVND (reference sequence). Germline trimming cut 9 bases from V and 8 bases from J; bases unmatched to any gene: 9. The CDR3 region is CASKGLDRGTQYF. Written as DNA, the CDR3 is TGTGCCAGCAAGGGACTGGACAGGGGTACGCAGTATTTT.

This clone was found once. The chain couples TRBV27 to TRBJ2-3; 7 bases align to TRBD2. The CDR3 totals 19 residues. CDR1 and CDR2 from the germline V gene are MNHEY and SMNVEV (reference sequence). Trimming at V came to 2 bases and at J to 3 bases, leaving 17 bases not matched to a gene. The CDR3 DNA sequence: TGTGCCAGCAGTTTAGATGCGACTGGCGGGAGACGGGTGACAGATACGCAGTATTTT. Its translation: CASSLDATGGRRVTDTQYF.

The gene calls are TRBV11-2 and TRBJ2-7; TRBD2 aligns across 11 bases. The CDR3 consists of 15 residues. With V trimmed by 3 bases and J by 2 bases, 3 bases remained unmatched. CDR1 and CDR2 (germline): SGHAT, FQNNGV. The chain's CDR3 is CASSLTGLAAYEQYF. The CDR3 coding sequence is TGTGCCAGCAGCTTGACGGGACTAGCGGCCTACGAGCAGTACTTC. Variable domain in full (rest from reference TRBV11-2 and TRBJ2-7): EAGVAQSPRYKIIEKRQSVAFWCNPISGHATLYWYQQILGQGPKLLIQFQNNGVVDDSQLPKDRFSAERLKGVDSTLKIQPAKLEDSAVYLCASSLTGLAAYEQYFGPGTRLTVT.

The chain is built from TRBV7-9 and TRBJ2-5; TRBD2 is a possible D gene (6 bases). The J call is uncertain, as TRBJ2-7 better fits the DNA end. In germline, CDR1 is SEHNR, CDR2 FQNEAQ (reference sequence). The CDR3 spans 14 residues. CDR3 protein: CASSHRDSSYEQYF. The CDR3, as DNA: TGTGCCAGCAGCCACCGGGACTCCAGCTACGAGCAGTACTTC.

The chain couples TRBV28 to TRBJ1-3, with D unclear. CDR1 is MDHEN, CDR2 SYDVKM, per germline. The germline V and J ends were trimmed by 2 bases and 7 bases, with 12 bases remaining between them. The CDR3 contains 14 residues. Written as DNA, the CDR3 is TGTGCCAGCAGTTTAGAGGGATTCGGGAACACCATATATTTT. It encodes CASSLEGFGNTIYF.

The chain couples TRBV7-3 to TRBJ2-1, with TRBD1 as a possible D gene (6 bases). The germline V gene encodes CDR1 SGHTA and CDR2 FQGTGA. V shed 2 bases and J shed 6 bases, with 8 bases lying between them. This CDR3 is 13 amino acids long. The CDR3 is CASSLRGGNEQFF. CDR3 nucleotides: TGTGCCAGCAGCTTACGAGGGGGCAATGAGCAGTTCTTC.

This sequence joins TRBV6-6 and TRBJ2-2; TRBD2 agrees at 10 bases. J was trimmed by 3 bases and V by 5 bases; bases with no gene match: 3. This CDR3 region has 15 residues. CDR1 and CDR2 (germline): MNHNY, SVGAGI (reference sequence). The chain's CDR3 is CASSRTSGHTGELFF. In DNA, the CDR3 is TGTGCCAGCAGTCGGACTAGCGGCCACACCGGGGAGCTGTTTTTT.

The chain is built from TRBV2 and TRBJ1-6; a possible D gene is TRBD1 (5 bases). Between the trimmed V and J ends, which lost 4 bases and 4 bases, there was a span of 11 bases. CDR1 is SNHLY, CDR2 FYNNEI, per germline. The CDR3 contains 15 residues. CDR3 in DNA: TGTGCCAGCAGTGTCCCGACAGCTTATAATTCACCCCTCCACTTT. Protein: CASSVPTAYNSPLHF. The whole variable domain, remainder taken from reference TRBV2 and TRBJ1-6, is EPEVTQTPSHQVTQMGQEVILRCVPISNHLYFYWYRQILGQKVEFLVSFYNNEISEKSEIFDDQFSVERPDGSNFTLKIRSTKLEDSAMYFCASSVPTAYNSPLHFGNGTRLTVT.

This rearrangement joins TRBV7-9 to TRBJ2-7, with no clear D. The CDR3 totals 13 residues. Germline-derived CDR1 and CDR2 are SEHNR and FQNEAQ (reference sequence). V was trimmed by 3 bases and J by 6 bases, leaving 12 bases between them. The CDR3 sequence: CASSFAAAPEQYF. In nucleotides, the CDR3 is TGTGCCAGCAGCTTTGCGGCGGCTCCCGAGCAGTACTTC. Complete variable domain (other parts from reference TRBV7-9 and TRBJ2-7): DTGVSQNPRHKITKRGQNVTFRCDPISEHNRLYWYRQTLGQGPEFLTYFQNEAQLEKSRLLSDRFSAERPKGSFSTLEIQRTEQGDSAMYLCASSFAAAPEQYFGPGTRLTVT.

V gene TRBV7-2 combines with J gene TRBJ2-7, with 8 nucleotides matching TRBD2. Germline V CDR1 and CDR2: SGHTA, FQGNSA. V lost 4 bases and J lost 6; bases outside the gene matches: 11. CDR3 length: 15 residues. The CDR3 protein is CASSSGTAGAAEQYF. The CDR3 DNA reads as TGTGCCAGCAGCTCCGGTACAGCGGGAGCGGCCGAGCAGTACTTC.

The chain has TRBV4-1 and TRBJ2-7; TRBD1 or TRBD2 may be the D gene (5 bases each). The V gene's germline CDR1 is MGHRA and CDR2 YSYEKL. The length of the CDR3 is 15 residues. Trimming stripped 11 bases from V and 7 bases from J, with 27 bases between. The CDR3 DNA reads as TGCGCCTCCAGCGCCTTTGAGACACCGGGACGAGAGCAGTACTTC. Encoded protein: CASSAFETPGREQYF.

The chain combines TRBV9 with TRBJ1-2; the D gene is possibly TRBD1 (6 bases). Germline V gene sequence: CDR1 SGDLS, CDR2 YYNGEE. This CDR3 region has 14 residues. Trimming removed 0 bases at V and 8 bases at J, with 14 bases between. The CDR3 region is CASSVANREGGYTF. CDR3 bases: TGTGCCAGCAGCGTAGCTAACAGGGAAGGAGGCTACACCTTC.

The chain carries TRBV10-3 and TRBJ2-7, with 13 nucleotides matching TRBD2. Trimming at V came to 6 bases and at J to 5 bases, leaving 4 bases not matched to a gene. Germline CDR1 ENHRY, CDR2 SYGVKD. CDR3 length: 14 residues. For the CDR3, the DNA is TGTGCCATCAGGGGGACTAGCGGGACTGACGAGCAGTACTTC. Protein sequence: CAIRGTSGTDEQYF.

The CDR3, as DNA: TGTGCCAGCAGTTTTTCGACCAACACCGGGACAGGGGGTAGAGATACGCAGTATTTT. It yields the protein CASSFSTNTGTGGRDTQYF. V is TRBV27 and J is TRBJ2-3; 11 bases map to TRBD1. The CDR3 length is 19 residues. Germline V CDR1 and CDR2: MNHEY, SMNVEV (reference sequence). Trimming at V came to 3 bases and at J to 5 bases, leaving 16 bases not matched to a gene.

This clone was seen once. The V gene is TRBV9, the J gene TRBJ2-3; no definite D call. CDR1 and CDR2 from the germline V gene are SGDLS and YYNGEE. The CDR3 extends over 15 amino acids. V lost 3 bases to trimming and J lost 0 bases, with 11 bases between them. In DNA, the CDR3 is TGTGCCAGCAGCGCACCTGGAATCAGCACAGATACGCAGTATTTT. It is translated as CASSAPGISTDTQYF.

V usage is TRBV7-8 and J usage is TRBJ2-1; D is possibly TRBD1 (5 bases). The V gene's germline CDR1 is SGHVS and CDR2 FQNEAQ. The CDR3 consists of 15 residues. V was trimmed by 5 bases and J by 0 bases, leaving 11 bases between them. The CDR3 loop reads CASSPHRSSYNEQFF. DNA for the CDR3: TGTGCCAGCAGCCCTCACAGGAGCTCCTACAATGAGCAGTTCTTC.

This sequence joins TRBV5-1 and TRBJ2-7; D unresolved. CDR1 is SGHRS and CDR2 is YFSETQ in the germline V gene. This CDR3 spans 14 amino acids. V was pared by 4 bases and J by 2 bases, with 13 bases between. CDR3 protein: CASSPTLSPYEQYF. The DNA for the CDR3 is TGCGCCAGCAGCCCTACACTGTCCCCCTACGAGCAGTACTTC.